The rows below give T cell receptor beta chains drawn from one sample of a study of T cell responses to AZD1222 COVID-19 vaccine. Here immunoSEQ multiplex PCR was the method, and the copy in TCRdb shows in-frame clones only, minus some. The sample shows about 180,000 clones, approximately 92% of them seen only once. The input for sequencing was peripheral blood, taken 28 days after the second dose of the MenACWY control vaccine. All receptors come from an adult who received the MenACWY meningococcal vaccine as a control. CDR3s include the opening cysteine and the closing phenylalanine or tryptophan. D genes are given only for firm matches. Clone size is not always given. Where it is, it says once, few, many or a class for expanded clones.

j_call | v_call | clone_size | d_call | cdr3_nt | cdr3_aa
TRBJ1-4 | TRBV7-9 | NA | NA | TGTGCCAGCAGCTTGAGGGGAGAAAAACTGTTTTTT | CASSLRGEKLFF
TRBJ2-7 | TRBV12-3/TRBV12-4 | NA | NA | TGTGCCAGCAGTTTAGCAGGACCCTACGAGCAGTACTTC | CASSLAGPYEQYF
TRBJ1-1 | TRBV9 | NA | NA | TGTGCCAGCAGCGTAGGAGCCCTGGGCACTGAAGCTTTCTTT | CASSVGALGTEAFF
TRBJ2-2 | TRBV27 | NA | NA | TGTGCCAGCAGGTTCAGGTGGGAGGCCGGGGAGCTGTTTTTT | CASRFRWEAGELFF
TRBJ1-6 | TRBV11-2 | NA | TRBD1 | TGTGCCAGCAGCTTTCTGGAGGGACAGGGCCTCCACTTT | CASSFLEGQGLHF
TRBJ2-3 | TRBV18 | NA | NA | TGTGCCAGCTCACCACCCCCCGGCACAGATACGCAGTATTTT | CASSPPPGTDTQYF
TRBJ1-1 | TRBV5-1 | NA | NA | TGCGCCAGCTCACCTAGAGGAACTGAAGCTTTCTTT | CASSPRGTEAFF
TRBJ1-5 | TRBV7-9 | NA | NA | TGTGCCAGCAGCTTTTCGTCGACAACCGGGAATCAGCCCCAGCATTTT | CASSFSSTTGNQPQHF
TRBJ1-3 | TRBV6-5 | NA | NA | TGTGCCAGCAGTTACCGAAGATACCTCTCTGGAAACACCATATATTTT | CASSYRRYLSGNTIYF
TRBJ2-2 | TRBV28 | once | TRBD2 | TGTGCCAGCAGTTCCGCCGCTAGCGGGGGAGCCGGGGAGCTGTTTTTT | CASSSAASGGAGELFF
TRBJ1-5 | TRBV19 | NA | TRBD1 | TGTGCCAGTAGTCCAGGGACAGGGGGTTATCAGCCCCAGCATTTT | CASSPGTGGYQPQHF
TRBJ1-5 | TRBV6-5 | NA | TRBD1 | TGTGCCAGCAGTACAGGGGGCGGCCGCAATCAGCCCCAGCATTTT | CASSTGGGRNQPQHF
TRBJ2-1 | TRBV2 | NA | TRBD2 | TGTGCCAGCTTGAAGCGGGGGGGCGTGGATGAGCAGTTCTTC | CASLKRGGVDEQFF
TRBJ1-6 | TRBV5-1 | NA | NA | TGCGCCAGCAGCCCGGGACAAAGCGGTTCACCCCTCCACTTT | CASSPGQSGSPLHF
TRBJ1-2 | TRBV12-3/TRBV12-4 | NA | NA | TGTGCCAGCAGCGAGGCACGGGGGCTGGGCTACACCTTC | CASSEARGLGYTF
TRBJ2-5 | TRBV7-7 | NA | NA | TGTGCCAGCAGCTTAGGCTGGAGGGGAGAGACCCAGTACTTC | CASSLGWRGETQYF
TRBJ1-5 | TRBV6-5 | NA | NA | TGTGCCAGCAGTTACTCGGGGAGGGGCAATCAGCCCCAGCATTTT | CASSYSGRGNQPQHF
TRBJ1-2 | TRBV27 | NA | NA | TGTGCCAGCAAACCTTTGGGGGGTCAGGGTGGCTACACCTTC | CASKPLGGQGGYTF
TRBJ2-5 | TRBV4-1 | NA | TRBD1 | TGCGCCAGCAGCCAAGCCCGGGACAGGGTGCAAGAGACCCAGTACTTC | CASSQARDRVQETQYF
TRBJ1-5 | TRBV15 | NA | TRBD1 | TGTGCCACCAGGTCCGGGACAGGGGTCAATCAGCCCCAGCATTTT | CATRSGTGVNQPQHF
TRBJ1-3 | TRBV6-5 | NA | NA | TGTGCCAGCAGTTACTCGGGCTCTCCTACTGGAAACACCATATATTTT | CASSYSGSPTGNTIYF
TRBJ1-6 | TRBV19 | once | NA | TGTGCCAGTAGTATAGGGGGCGTCAATTCACCCCTCCACTTT | CASSIGGVNSPLHF
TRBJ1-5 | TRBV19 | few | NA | TGTGCCAGTAGTACTGGGGCTTCGAGGAGTCAGCCCCAGCATTTT | CASSTGASRSQPQHF
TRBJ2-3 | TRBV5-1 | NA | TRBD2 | TGCGCCAGCAGCACTAAAGGCCGGCGGGGACTAGCGGAAACTAGCACAGATACGCAGTATTTT | CASSTKGRRGLAETSTDTQYF
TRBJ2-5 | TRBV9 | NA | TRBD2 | TGTGCCAGCAGCGTAGCAGGGACTAGCGGGGCTCGGTGGGAGACCCAGTACTTC | CASSVAGTSGARWETQYF
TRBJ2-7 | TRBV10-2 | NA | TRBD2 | TGCGCCAGCAAGTCCGGGACTAGCGGGGGAATCTACGAGCAGTACTTC | CASKSGTSGGIYEQYF
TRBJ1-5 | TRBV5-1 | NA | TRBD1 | TGCGCCAGCAGCACAGGGACAGGGGATCATCAGCCCCAGCATTTT | CASSTGTGDHQPQHF
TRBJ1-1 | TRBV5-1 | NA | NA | TGCGCCAGCAGCTTGCAGGGGCCTTTGAACACTGAAGCTTTCTTT | CASSLQGPLNTEAFF
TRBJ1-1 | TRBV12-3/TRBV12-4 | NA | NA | TGTGCCAGCAGCTTACAGCTGAACACTGAAGCTTTCTTT | CASSLQLNTEAFF
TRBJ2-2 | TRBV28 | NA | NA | TGTGCCAGCAGGTCGGGGTCGAACACCGGGGAGCTGTTTTTT | CASRSGSNTGELFF
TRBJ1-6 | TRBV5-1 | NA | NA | TGCGCCAGCAGCTTGGTCGGCCGGACAGTCAATTCACCCCTCCACTTT | CASSLVGRTVNSPLHF
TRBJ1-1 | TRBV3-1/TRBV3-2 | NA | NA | TGTGCCAGCAGCCATCAGGGTGTCACTGAAGCTTTCTTT | CASSHQGVTEAFF
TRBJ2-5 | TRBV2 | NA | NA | TGTGCCAGCAGTCGAACAGGGCCAGAGACCCAGTACTTC | CASSRTGPETQYF
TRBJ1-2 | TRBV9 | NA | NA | TGTGCCAGCAGCGTAGCCGGGCAATTCTATGGCTACACCTTC | CASSVAGQFYGYTF
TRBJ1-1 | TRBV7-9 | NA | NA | TGTGCCAGCAGCTTCAACCCGGACACTGAAGCTTTCTTT | CASSFNPDTEAFF
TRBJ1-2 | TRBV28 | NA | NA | TGTGCCAGCAGTTTGAAGTATGGCTACACCTTC | CASSLKYGYTF
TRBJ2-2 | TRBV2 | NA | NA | TGTGCCAGCAGTGACGGGCTGAGGACCGGGGAGCTGTTTTTT | CASSDGLRTGELFF
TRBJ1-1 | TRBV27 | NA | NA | TGTGCCAGCAGAGGGCGGGTTGGACCTGAAGCTTTCTTT | CASRGRVGPEAFF
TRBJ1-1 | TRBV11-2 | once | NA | TGTGCCAGCAGCTTAGTGGGGGCGACCAACACTGAAGCTTTCTTT | CASSLVGATNTEAFF
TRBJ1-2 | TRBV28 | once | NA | TGTGCCAGCAGTATAGGGGCCGGCTACACCTTC | CASSIGAGYTF
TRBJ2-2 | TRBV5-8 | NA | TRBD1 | TGTGCCAGCAGCTGGGGACAGGTTGCAATCGGGGAGCTGTTTTTT | CASSWGQVAIGELFF
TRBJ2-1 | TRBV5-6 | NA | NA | TGTGCCAGCAGCTTATTAGATAACAATGAGCAGTTCTTC | CASSLLDNNEQFF
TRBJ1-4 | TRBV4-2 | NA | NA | TGTGCCAGCAGCCAACAGACAGGCGGGCCCTCTAATGAAAAACTGTTTTTT | CASSQQTGGPSNEKLFF
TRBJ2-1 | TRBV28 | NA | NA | TGTGCCAGCAGTAGGTACAGGCCCGGGGATGAGCAGTTCTTC | CASSRYRPGDEQFF
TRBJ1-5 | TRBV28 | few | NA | TGTGCCAGCAATGGGGGGGGCATTCAGCCCCAGCATTTT | CASNGGGIQPQHF
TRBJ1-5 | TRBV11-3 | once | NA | TGTGCCAGCAGCCCTGGGGGGGGGACGTCTATAGGGAATCAGCCCCAGCATTTT | CASSPGGGTSIGNQPQHF
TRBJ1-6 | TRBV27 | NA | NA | TGTGCCAGCAGTTTGACAGATAATTCACCCCTCCACTTT | CASSLTDNSPLHF
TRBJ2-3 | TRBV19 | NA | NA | TGTGCCAGTAGTATAACGGGGGCTAGCACAGATACGCAGTATTTT | CASSITGASTDTQYF
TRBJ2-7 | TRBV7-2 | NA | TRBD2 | TGTGCCAGCAGCGGCTGGACTAGCGGTTCCTACGAGCAGTACTTC | CASSGWTSGSYEQYF
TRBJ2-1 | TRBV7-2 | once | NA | TGTGCCAGCAGCTTACAGGGGTACAATGAGCAGTTCTTC | CASSLQGYNEQFF
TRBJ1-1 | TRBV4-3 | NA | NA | TGCGCCAGCAGCCTGGACCGATTGAACACTGAAGCTTTCTTT | CASSLDRLNTEAFF
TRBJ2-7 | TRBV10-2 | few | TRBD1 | TGCGCCAGCAGGGCGGAACAGGGGGCAAGGGAGCAGTACTTC | CASRAEQGAREQYF
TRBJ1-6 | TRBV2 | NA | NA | TGTGCCACCAGGACAGATTGGGATAATTCACCCCTCCACTTT | CATRTDWDNSPLHF
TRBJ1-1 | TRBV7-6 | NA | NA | TGTGCCAGCAGCTTAGCAGGCTCGGGGGATTCTGAAGCTTTCTTT | CASSLAGSGDSEAFF
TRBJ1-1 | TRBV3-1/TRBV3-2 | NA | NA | TGTGCCAGCAGGAGGACACCCAGGACTGAAGCTTTCTTT | CASRRTPRTEAFF
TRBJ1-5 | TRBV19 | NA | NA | TGTGCCAGTAGTTCCCCCTGGTCCCCCGGGAATCAGCCCCAGCATTTT | CASSSPWSPGNQPQHF
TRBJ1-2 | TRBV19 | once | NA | TGTGCCAGTAGGGCTATACGGGGACTCTATGGCTACACCTTC | CASRAIRGLYGYTF
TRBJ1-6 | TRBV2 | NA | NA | TGTGCCAGCAGGTTGGGTTGGAATTCACCCCTCCACTTT | CASRLGWNSPLHF
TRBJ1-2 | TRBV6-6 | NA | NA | TGTGCCAGCAGTTACGGAACCGGACTTAACTATGGCTACACCTTC | CASSYGTGLNYGYTF
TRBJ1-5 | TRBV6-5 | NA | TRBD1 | TGTGCCAGCAGCTTTCAGGACAGGGGCAATCAGCCCCAGCATTTT | CASSFQDRGNQPQHF